Listed below are T cell receptor beta chains from one sample, sequenced in a study of shared clonotypes between healthy human individuals. Method: immunoSEQ multiplex PCR; TCRdb's copy keeps in-frame clones and lacks some. The sample carries millions of clones, over 85% recorded once. The material sequenced was naive CD4+ T cells sorted from blood. These receptors originate from a man aged 18 to 30 in good health. The CDR3 runs from the conserved cysteine through the conserved F or W. Fields, in order: J gene, V gene, D gene, clone size, CDR3 protein, CDR3 DNA. A D gene is named only where the DNA matches it firmly. Clone sizes are given selectively: once, few, many, or a class where the clone is expanded.

j_call: TRBJ2-7
v_call: TRBV5-1
d_call: NA
clone_size: NA
cdr3_aa: CASSLGYMSSYEQYF
cdr3_nt: TGCGCCAGCAGCTTGGGCTACATGAGCTCCTACGAGCAGTACTTC

j_call: TRBJ2-5
v_call: TRBV7-8
d_call: TRBD2
clone_size: NA
cdr3_aa: CASSSNRLAAQETQYF
cdr3_nt: TGTGCCAGCAGCTCAAACCGACTAGCGGCCCAAGAGACCCAGTACTTC

j_call: TRBJ2-3
v_call: TRBV5-1
d_call: NA
clone_size: NA
cdr3_aa: CASSPDMTDTQYF
cdr3_nt: TGCGCCAGCAGCCCGGACATGACAGATACGCAGTATTTT

j_call: TRBJ2-5
v_call: TRBV6-6
d_call: NA
clone_size: NA
cdr3_aa: CASSYSSREETQYF
cdr3_nt: TGTGCCAGCAGTTACTCGAGCAGAGAAGAGACCCAGTACTTC

j_call: TRBJ1-2
v_call: TRBV5-1
d_call: TRBD1
clone_size: NA
cdr3_aa: CASSSGQQDYGYTF
cdr3_nt: TGCGCCAGCAGCTCGGGACAGCAGGATTATGGCTACACCTTC

j_call: TRBJ2-1
v_call: TRBV5-8
d_call: TRBD1
clone_size: NA
cdr3_aa: CASRISGGDNEQFF
cdr3_nt: TGTGCCAGCAGGATCTCAGGGGGCGACAATGAGCAGTTCTTC

j_call: TRBJ1-1
v_call: TRBV11-2
d_call: NA
clone_size: NA
cdr3_aa: CASSLGPTAAEAFF
cdr3_nt: TGTGCCAGCAGCTTAGGTCCCACGGCAGCTGAAGCTTTCTTT

j_call: TRBJ1-5
v_call: TRBV5-1
d_call: TRBD1
clone_size: NA
cdr3_aa: CASSLGQGSQPQHF
cdr3_nt: TGCGCCAGCAGCTTGGGACAGGGTAGCCAGCCCCAGCATTTT

j_call: TRBJ2-7
v_call: TRBV2
d_call: NA
clone_size: NA
cdr3_aa: CASSELGPAYEQYF
cdr3_nt: TGTGCCAGCAGTGAATTGGGGCCCGCCTACGAGCAGTACTTC

j_call: TRBJ2-7
v_call: TRBV20-1
d_call: TRBD1
clone_size: NA
cdr3_aa: CSTGQEYEQYF
cdr3_nt: TGCAGTACCGGACAGGAATACGAGCAGTACTTC

j_call: TRBJ2-5
v_call: TRBV2
d_call: NA
clone_size: NA
cdr3_aa: CASMVRRVGETQYF
cdr3_nt: TGTGCCAGCATGGTTAGGCGTGTTGGTGAGACCCAGTACTTC

j_call: TRBJ1-2
v_call: TRBV18
d_call: NA
clone_size: few
cdr3_aa: CASSPPSQGDGYTF
cdr3_nt: TGTGCCAGCTCACCACCATCTCAGGGTGATGGCTACACCTTC

j_call: TRBJ1-1
v_call: TRBV27
d_call: NA
clone_size: NA
cdr3_aa: CASSLLGNTEAFF
cdr3_nt: TGTGCCAGCAGCCTCCTGGGGAACACTGAAGCTTTCTTT

j_call: TRBJ1-1
v_call: TRBV7-9
d_call: NA
clone_size: NA
cdr3_aa: CASSLVPQMDTEAFF
cdr3_nt: TGTGCCAGCAGCTTAGTTCCCCAGATGGACACTGAAGCTTTCTTT

j_call: TRBJ1-1
v_call: TRBV30
d_call: NA
clone_size: NA
cdr3_aa: CASRHRNTEAFF
cdr3_nt: TGTGCCTCACGACACCGAAACACTGAAGCTTTCTTT

j_call: TRBJ2-3
v_call: TRBV6-5
d_call: NA
clone_size: NA
cdr3_aa: CASRGRGGGDTQYF
cdr3_nt: TGTGCCAGCAGAGGAAGGGGGGGTGGAGATACGCAGTATTTT

j_call: TRBJ2-1
v_call: TRBV7-2
d_call: NA
clone_size: NA
cdr3_aa: CASSLWSDEQFF
cdr3_nt: TGTGCCAGCAGCTTATGGAGTGATGAGCAGTTCTTC

j_call: TRBJ2-7
v_call: TRBV5-8
d_call: TRBD1
clone_size: NA
cdr3_aa: CASSLGLTGVSYEQYF
cdr3_nt: TGTGCCAGCAGCTTGGGTTTGACAGGGGTATCCTACGAGCAGTACTTC

j_call: TRBJ2-2
v_call: TRBV15
d_call: TRBD2
clone_size: NA
cdr3_aa: CATSRDLAGASTGELFF
cdr3_nt: TGTGCCACCAGCAGAGACCTAGCGGGAGCGAGCACCGGGGAGCTGTTTTTT

j_call: TRBJ2-3
v_call: TRBV11-3
d_call: NA
clone_size: NA
cdr3_aa: CASSSTPTSTDTQYF
cdr3_nt: TGTGCCAGCAGCTCGACCCCCACCAGCACAGATACGCAGTATTTT

j_call: TRBJ1-4
v_call: TRBV13
d_call: NA
clone_size: NA
cdr3_aa: CASSYRDINEKLFF
cdr3_nt: TGTGCCAGCAGCTACCGGGACATTAATGAAAAACTGTTTTTT

j_call: TRBJ2-1
v_call: TRBV10-3
d_call: TRBD2
clone_size: once
cdr3_aa: CAISEPGLARGNEQFF
cdr3_nt: TGTGCCATCAGTGAGCCAGGACTAGCGAGGGGGAATGAGCAGTTCTTC

j_call: TRBJ2-2
v_call: TRBV5-6
d_call: NA
clone_size: NA
cdr3_aa: CASSPGQNTGELFF
cdr3_nt: TGTGCCAGCAGCCCGGGACAAAACACCGGGGAGCTGTTTTTT

j_call: TRBJ1-5
v_call: TRBV6-5
d_call: TRBD1
clone_size: NA
cdr3_aa: CASDVRGLSNQPQHF
cdr3_nt: TGTGCCAGCGATGTCAGGGGGCTGAGCAATCAGCCCCAGCATTTT

j_call: TRBJ1-1
v_call: TRBV6-1
d_call: NA
clone_size: once
cdr3_aa: CASRDPYGGRTEAFF
cdr3_nt: TGTGCCAGCAGGGACCCTTATGGGGGTAGGACTGAAGCTTTCTTT

j_call: TRBJ2-3
v_call: TRBV30
d_call: NA
clone_size: NA
cdr3_aa: CAWSQLGDTQYF
cdr3_nt: TGTGCCTGGAGTCAACTAGGAGATACGCAGTATTTT

j_call: TRBJ2-5
v_call: TRBV6-1
d_call: NA
clone_size: NA
cdr3_aa: CASSEVGGIETQYF
cdr3_nt: TGTGCCAGCAGTGAAGTTGGAGGGATAGAGACCCAGTACTTC

j_call: TRBJ1-2
v_call: TRBV19
d_call: TRBD1
clone_size: NA
cdr3_aa: CASSIGQGYGYTF
cdr3_nt: TGTGCCAGTAGTATTGGACAGGGCTATGGCTACACCTTC

j_call: TRBJ2-1
v_call: TRBV7-9
d_call: NA
clone_size: NA
cdr3_aa: CASSLGLWGDSYNEQFF
cdr3_nt: TGTGCCAGCAGCTTAGGGCTCTGGGGGGACTCCTACAATGAGCAGTTCTTC

j_call: TRBJ2-5
v_call: TRBV5-1
d_call: TRBD1
clone_size: NA
cdr3_aa: CASSSGQAPETQYF
cdr3_nt: TGCGCCAGCAGCTCGGGACAGGCCCCAGAGACCCAGTACTTC

j_call: TRBJ1-2
v_call: TRBV2
d_call: NA
clone_size: few
cdr3_aa: CASSRTQGSYGYTF
cdr3_nt: TGTGCCAGCAGCCGTACCCAGGGGAGCTATGGCTACACCTTC

j_call: TRBJ2-7
v_call: TRBV7-8
d_call: NA
clone_size: NA
cdr3_aa: CASSSRIGGPYEQYF
cdr3_nt: TGTGCCAGCAGCTCACGCATCGGCGGACCCTACGAGCAGTACTTC

j_call: TRBJ1-5
v_call: TRBV15
d_call: NA
clone_size: NA
cdr3_aa: CATSSQGNQPQHF
cdr3_nt: TGTGCCACCAGCAGCCAGGGCAATCAGCCCCAGCATTTT

j_call: TRBJ2-1
v_call: TRBV19
d_call: NA
clone_size: NA
cdr3_aa: CASSIVRAANEQFF
cdr3_nt: TGTGCCAGTAGTATAGTCAGGGCCGCCAATGAGCAGTTCTTC

j_call: TRBJ2-1
v_call: TRBV7-6
d_call: NA
clone_size: NA
cdr3_aa: CASSLAAGEQFF
cdr3_nt: TGTGCCAGCAGCTTAGCCGCGGGTGAGCAGTTCTTC

j_call: TRBJ2-7
v_call: TRBV6-5
d_call: NA
clone_size: NA
cdr3_aa: CASSYGLERAYEQYF
cdr3_nt: TGTGCCAGCAGTTACGGACTCGAGAGGGCCTACGAGCAGTACTTC

j_call: TRBJ2-7
v_call: TRBV7-9
d_call: NA
clone_size: NA
cdr3_aa: CASSPGTEQYF
cdr3_nt: TGTGCCAGCAGCCCAGGGACAGAGCAGTACTTC

j_call: TRBJ2-1
v_call: TRBV6-1
d_call: NA
clone_size: once
cdr3_aa: CASSEGSLTNRNEQFF
cdr3_nt: TGTGCCAGCAGTGAAGGGAGTTTGACGAATCGCAATGAGCAGTTCTTC

j_call: TRBJ1-4
v_call: TRBV5-6
d_call: NA
clone_size: NA
cdr3_aa: CASSGIQDEKLFF
cdr3_nt: TGTGCCAGTAGCGGGATCCAGGATGAAAAACTGTTTTTT

j_call: TRBJ2-7
v_call: TRBV7-9
d_call: NA
clone_size: NA
cdr3_aa: CASSLGLSAYEQYF
cdr3_nt: TGTGCCAGCAGCTTAGGTCTCTCTGCTTACGAGCAGTACTTC

j_call: TRBJ2-5
v_call: TRBV7-9
d_call: NA
clone_size: NA
cdr3_aa: CASSLDRVRETQYF
cdr3_nt: TGTGCCAGCAGCTTAGACAGGGTTCGAGAGACCCAGTACTTC

j_call: TRBJ2-5
v_call: TRBV30
d_call: TRBD2
clone_size: NA
cdr3_aa: CAWNLAGKQETQYF
cdr3_nt: TGTGCCTGGAATCTAGCGGGTAAACAAGAGACCCAGTACTTC

j_call: TRBJ1-2
v_call: TRBV7-9
d_call: NA
clone_size: NA
cdr3_aa: CASSVQPGQIPHLYGYTF
cdr3_nt: TGTGCCAGCAGCGTCCAACCGGGACAAATTCCCCACCTCTATGGCTACACCTTC

j_call: TRBJ2-7
v_call: TRBV5-5
d_call: TRBD1
clone_size: NA
cdr3_aa: CASSPGTVGYYEQYF
cdr3_nt: TGTGCCAGCAGCCCCGGGACAGTCGGCTACTACGAGCAGTACTTC

j_call: TRBJ1-2
v_call: TRBV10-3
d_call: NA
clone_size: NA
cdr3_aa: CAISESSGALKTNYGYTF
cdr3_nt: TGTGCCATCAGTGAATCCTCAGGGGCGCTAAAGACCAACTATGGCTACACCTTC